The source of this T cell receptor beta chain is a study of blood T cell repertoires in COVID-19. Study information: The cDNA or gDNA used as material had been derived from T cells, B-cell-depleted T cells, or PBMCs.

The CDR3 is made up of 14 amino acids. In germline, CDR1 is SNHLY, CDR2 FYNNEI. The ends lost 6 bases at V and 8 bases at J; junction bases unmatched: 9. Original processing methods: Reference gene primer amplification yielded estimated nucleated cell counts. Clones were sequenced by immunoSEQ multiplex PCR, and TCRdb holds only the in-frame ones, with some missing. V and J calls and clone size are those listed in that table; D and trimming were worked out from the DNA. The profile shows about 140,000 clones, around nine tenths of them singletons. The chain combines TRBV2 with TRBJ1-2; TRBD1 matches 10 bases. The clonotype was recovered from a woman in her 40s with acute or convalescent COVID-19. The sample comprised peripheral blood. The CDR3 sequence is CASRPGTGETGYTF. The CDR3 region has the DNA TGTGCCAGCAGGCCGGGGACAGGGGAAACGGGCTACACCTTC.